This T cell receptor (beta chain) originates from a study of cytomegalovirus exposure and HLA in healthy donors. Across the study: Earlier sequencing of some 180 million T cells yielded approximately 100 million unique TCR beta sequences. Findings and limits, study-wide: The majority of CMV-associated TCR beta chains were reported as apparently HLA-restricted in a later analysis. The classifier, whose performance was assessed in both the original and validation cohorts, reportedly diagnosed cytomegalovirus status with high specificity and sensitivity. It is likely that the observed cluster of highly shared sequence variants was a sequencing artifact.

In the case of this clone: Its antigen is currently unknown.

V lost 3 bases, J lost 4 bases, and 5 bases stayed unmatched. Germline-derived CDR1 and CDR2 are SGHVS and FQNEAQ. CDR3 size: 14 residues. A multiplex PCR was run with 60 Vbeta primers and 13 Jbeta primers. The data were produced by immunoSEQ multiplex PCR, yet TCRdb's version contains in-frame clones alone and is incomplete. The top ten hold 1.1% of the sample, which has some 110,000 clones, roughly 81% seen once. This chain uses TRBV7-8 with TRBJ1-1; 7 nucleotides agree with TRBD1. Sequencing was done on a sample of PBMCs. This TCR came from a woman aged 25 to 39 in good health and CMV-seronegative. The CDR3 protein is CASSFKGAFTEAFF. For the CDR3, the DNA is TGTGCCAGCAGCTTTAAGGGGGCTTTCACTGAAGCTTTCTTT.